What follows is one TCR beta chain and its context. Its matching antigen is unknown. Based on CD45RO/CCR7/CD25/CD127/CD95/CD27, CD4+ regulatory, stem cell-like memory, naive and central memory cells were sorted. V shed 5 bases and J shed 0 bases, with 13 bases lying between them. The germline CDR1 and CDR2 sequences are SGDLS and YYNGEE. The CDR3 consists of 15 residues. The data belong to a study of beta chain features in type 1 diabetes. Study findings and constraints: Researchers report that Type 1 diabetes patients had moderately but significantly shorter TCRB CDR3s across all four CD4+ subsets.

Every isolated RNA sample was fully reverse transcribed, so sequencing captured expressed TCRB transcripts. The repertoire was sequenced with immunoSEQ multiplex PCR; TCRdb's copy has only in-frame clones and lacks some. The data show about 640,000 clones, around 11% seen once. The source material was naive CD4+ T cells from blood. The clonotype originates from a young man with type 1 diabetes. This chain connects TRBV9 to TRBJ2-3, with D possibly matching TRBD2 (6 bases). DNA of the CDR3: TGTGCCAGCAGATCCCGGGGACTGAGCACAGATACGCAGTATTTT. It codes for CASRSRGLSTDTQYF.